The clone carrying this T cell receptor (beta chain) appeared a few times. Its target is not known. This sample was included in a study of long-term antiretroviral therapy in people with HIV. General study results and limits: Blood collection from the mid-2000s to the late 2010s possibly occurred under older ART regimens. Repertoires from HIV showed CDR3 length ranges narrower than those of controls.

This CDR3 spans 15 amino acids. The ends lost 4 bases at V and 6 bases at J; junction bases unmatched: 9. Germline assignment: CDR1 SGDLS and CDR2 YYNGEE. The run of the v3.0 immunoSEQ assay was at survey level. Data came from immunoSEQ multiplex PCR; TCRdb stores just in-frame clones and leaves some out. Seen here are some 17,000 clones, 80% to 90% observed once, and the top ten hold roughly 8%. There were no participants with HIV treated outside the United States. Sequenced material: unsorted PBMCs, taken 0.1 years after starting antiretroviral therapy. The chain has TRBV9 and TRBJ2-1; TRBD2 matches 8 bases. This sequence originates from a man between 18 and 29 years old with HIV. CDR3 in amino acids: CASSPSGRGGNEQFF. For the CDR3, the DNA is TGTGCCAGCAGCCCAAGCGGGAGAGGAGGCAATGAGCAGTTCTTC.